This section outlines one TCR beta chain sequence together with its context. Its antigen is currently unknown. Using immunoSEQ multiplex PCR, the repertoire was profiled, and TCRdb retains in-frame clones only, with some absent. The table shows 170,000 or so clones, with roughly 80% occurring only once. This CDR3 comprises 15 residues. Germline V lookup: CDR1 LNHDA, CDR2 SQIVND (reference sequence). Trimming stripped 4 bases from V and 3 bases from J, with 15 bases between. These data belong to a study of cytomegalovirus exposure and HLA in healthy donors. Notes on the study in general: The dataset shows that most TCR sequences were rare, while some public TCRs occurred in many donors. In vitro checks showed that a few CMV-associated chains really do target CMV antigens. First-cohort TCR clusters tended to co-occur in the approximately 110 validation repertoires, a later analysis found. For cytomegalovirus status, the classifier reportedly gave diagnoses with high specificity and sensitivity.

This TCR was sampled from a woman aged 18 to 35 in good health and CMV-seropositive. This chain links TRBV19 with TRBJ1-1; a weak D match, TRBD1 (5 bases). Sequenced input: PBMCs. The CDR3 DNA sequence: TGTGCCAGTAGTAAACCCGGGGGAGGCCACACTGAAGCTTTCTTT. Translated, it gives CASSKPGGGHTEAFF.